The clone carrying this T cell receptor (beta chain) showed up just once. The antigen remains undetermined. Other DNA sequences in the sample encode the same CDR3. The source of the sample is a study of shared clonotypes between healthy human individuals. Study-level findings and limits: The naive CD4 repertoires of a few donors were compared, and 5% to 6.5% of clonotypes were shared.

Produced via immunoSEQ multiplex PCR; TCRdb's table is partial and in-frame only. The table records a few million clones, about 92% of them present only once. The receptor was isolated from a man between 18 and 35 years old in good health. Some clones in this sample may be carry-over from other donors' samples. Sample: naive CD4+ T cells from PBMCs. Subset denoted: CD45RA+ positively selected.

CDR3 DNA: TGTGCCAGCAGTGAACTATTTTACGAGCAGTACTTC. This translates into CASSELFYEQYF. The rearrangement joins TRBV2 to TRBJ2-7; no definite D call. The CDR3 has 12 amino acids. Germline V lookup: CDR1 SNHLY, CDR2 FYNNEI. V was cut by 2 bases and J by 4 bases, with 6 bases left in between.